Reported below is one TCR beta chain. As yet, its antigen is unknown. Vbeta (60) and Jbeta (13) primers were used in the PCR. Original analysis: Later analysis identified approximately 80 million unique TCR beta chains, around 10 million shared. TCRdb keeps only in-frame clones here, not all; method: immunoSEQ multiplex PCR. From that table come the V and J calls and clone size; the DNA was used to work out D and trimming. Among roughly 130,000 clones listed, approximately 80% were seen once. This entry comes from a study of cytomegalovirus exposure and HLA in healthy donors. Overall study: Out of around 360 genotyped donors, roughly 78% belonged to the Caucasian-associated ancestry cluster. Study observations and caveats: TCR beta sequences reportedly predicted most subjects' HLA-A and HLA-B alleles accurately.

J lost 4 bases, V lost 0 bases, and 2 bases had no gene match. Germline V gene lookup returns CDR1 SGHDT and CDR2 YYEEEE. CDR3 length equals 15 residues. Material for sequencing was PBMCs. The chain links TRBV5-6 to TRBJ2-1, with 9 bases lining up with TRBD1. This clonotype was obtained from a man younger than 35 in good health and CMV-seronegative. The CDR3 DNA is TGTGCCAGCAGCTTGGTGGGACAGGGTTACAATGAGCAGTTCTTC. Amino acids: CASSLVGQGYNEQFF.